These 28 T cell receptor beta chains were all obtained from the same sample, sequenced in a study of early T cells in non-severe SARS-CoV-2 infection. Each CDR3 protein is one row after TCRdb ran MiXCR on the 5' RACE reads. The sample consists of approximately 30,000 distinct CDR3 sequences, roughly 7.2% of them appearing once. Sequencing was carried out using whole blood. The receptors here all came from an adult who was a healthcare worker with PCR-confirmed SARS-CoV-2 infection or an uninfected control (not recorded which).

The V gene is TRBV19, the J gene TRBJ1-2, with unresolved D. Germline V CDR1 and CDR2: LNHDA, SQIVND (reference sequence). This CDR3 comprises 13 residues. V lost 5 bases to trimming and J lost 4 bases, with 11 bases between them. The CDR3 DNA sequence: TGTGCCAGTAGTCCCCAAGGCTTCTATGGCTACACCTTC. It encodes CASSPQGFYGYTF.

This clonotype has ten or more counts. This chain uses TRBV7-3 with TRBJ2-1; TRBD2 is a possible D gene (5 bases). CDR3 length: 16 amino acids. Germline CDR1 reads SGHTA; CDR2 reads FQGTGA. Trimming took off 3 bases at V and 0 bases at J, with 12 bases between the two ends. DNA for the CDR3: TGTGCCAGCAGCTTTGCGCGGGCGAGCTCCTACAATGAGCAGTTCTTC. It translates to CASSFARASSYNEQFF.

This clonotype was counted many times. The CDR3 DNA reads TGTGCCAGCAGTCCGGGACTAGCGGGAGGGCCAGAGACCCAGTACTTC. Protein sequence: CASSPGLAGGPETQYF. The V call is TRBV2, the J call TRBJ2-5, with 16 bases that match TRBD2. CDR3 length: 16 amino acids. Looked up from germline, CDR1 is SNHLY and CDR2 is FYNNEI. The J segment lost 4 bases and the V segment lost 5 bases, leaving 4 bases of the junction unmatched. Together with reference TRBV2 and TRBJ2-5, the CDR3 gives the full variable domain: EPEVTQTPSHQVTQMGQEVILRCVPISNHLYFYWYRQILGQKVEFLVSFYNNEISEKSEIFDDQFSVERPDGSNFTLKIRSTKLEDSAMYFCASSPGLAGGPETQYFGPGTRLLVL.

This clonotype was counted many times. This rearrangement joins TRBV19 to TRBJ1-1; D might be TRBD1 (6 bases). This CDR3 contains 13 residues. Germline V gene data show CDR1 as LNHDA and CDR2 as SQIVND (reference sequence). Trimming left V 5 bases short and J 2 bases short, with 9 bases between. CDR3 nucleotide sequence: TGTGCCAGTAGTCTCGGGACAAACACTGAAGCTTTCTTT. Encoded protein: CASSLGTNTEAFF.

This clonotype was seen many times. The V and J genes are TRBV7-2 and TRBJ2-1; the D gene is possibly TRBD2 (5 bases). The CDR3 runs to 13 residues. V gave up 8 bases and J gave up 5 bases, with 13 bases separating them. Germline loops: CDR1 SGHTA, CDR2 FQGNSA. CDR3 sequence (DNA): TGTGCCAGCGGAAGGAGGACCCACAATGAGCAGTTCTTC. It is translated as CASGRRTHNEQFF. Full variable domain (missing parts from reference TRBV7-2 and TRBJ2-1): GAGVSQSPSNKVTEKGKDVELRCDPISGHTALYWYRQSLGQGLEFLIYFQGNSAPDKSGLPSDRFSAERTGGSVSTLTIQRTQQEDSAVYLCASGRRTHNEQFFGPGTRLTVL.

The table lists this clonotype with a count of one. This may stem from a read error, because a much larger clone lies one nucleotide away. J is TRBJ2-5 and V is TRBV3-1, with 12 bases fitting TRBD1. With the DNA end fitting TRBJ2-1 better, the J assignment may be wrong. CDR3 length equals 16 residues. Germline V gives CDR1 LGHDT, CDR2 YNNKEL (reference sequence). The CDR3 loop reads CASRHPGTGGDETQFF. The CDR3 DNA reads TGTGCCAGCAGGCACCCCGGGACAGGGGGCGATGAGACCCAGTTCTTC.

In its sample, this clonotype was seen many times. The rearrangement uses TRBV11-1 and TRBJ2-1, with 13 bases matching TRBD2. The trim removed 4 bases at V and 4 bases at J, leaving 4 bases unmatched. Germline assignment: CDR1 SGHAT and CDR2 FQDESV (reference sequence). CDR3 length: 16 amino acids. In DNA, the CDR3 is TGTGCCAGCAGCTCCGGACTAGCGGGAGCGTACAATGAGCAGTTCTTC. The encoded protein is CASSSGLAGAYNEQFF.

This clonotype was observed at least ten times. The chain's CDR3 is CASSFGDTNQPQHF. In nucleotides, the CDR3 is TGCGCCAGCAGCTTTGGGGACACCAATCAGCCCCAGCATTTT. The rearrangement joins TRBV5-1 to TRBJ1-5, with D perhaps matching TRBD1 (6 bases). V lost 2 bases, J lost 3 bases, and 9 bases lay in between. This CDR3 has 14 residues. Looked up from germline, CDR1 is SGHRS and CDR2 is YFSETQ. The whole variable domain, remainder taken from reference TRBV5-1 and TRBJ1-5, is KAGVTQTPRYLIKTRGQQVTLSCSPISGHRSVSWYQQTPGQGLQFLFEYFSETQRNKGNFPGRFSGRQFSNSRSEMNVSTLELGDSALYLCASSFGDTNQPQHFGDGTRLSIL.

This clonotype was observed at least ten times. The V call is TRBV20-1, the J call TRBJ1-2; D is uncertain. CDR3 length: 11 residues. The V end lost 0 bases, the J end lost 4 bases, and 3 bases lay between the germline ends. Germline V gene data show CDR1 as DFQATT and CDR2 as SNEGSKA (reference sequence). The DNA of the CDR3 is TGCAGTGCTAGAGATGGCTATGGCTACACCTTC. It specifies CSARDGYGYTF.

This clonotype appeared many times. J is TRBJ1-2 and V is TRBV10-3; 7 nucleotides align to TRBD1. Germline lookup yields CDR1 ENHRY and CDR2 SYGVKD. CDR3 length: 13 residues. Germline trimming cut 2 bases from V and 5 bases from J; bases unmatched to any gene: 2. The CDR3 region has the DNA TGTGCCATCAGTGAGGACAGGGTGTATGGCTACACCTTC. Encoded protein: CAISEDRVYGYTF.

The chain employs TRBV27 and TRBJ2-3; 7 bases match TRBD1. With V trimmed by 3 bases and J by 0 bases, 15 bases remained unmatched. CDR3 length: 19 residues. The V gene's germline CDR1 is MNHEY and CDR2 SMNVEV (reference sequence). The CDR3 DNA sequence: TGTGCCAGCAGTTTTAGTCGGGACAGTACGCCCGCAAGCACAGATACGCAGTATTTT. Translation: CASSFSRDSTPASTDTQYF.

CDR3 sequence (DNA): TGTGCCAGCAGCCCTCTGCGGACCGTAAGCTATGGCTACACCTTC. This sequence encodes CASSPLRTVSYGYTF. This chain links TRBV7-9 with TRBJ1-2; the D is unclear. Germline lookup yields CDR1 SEHNR and CDR2 FQNEAQ (reference sequence). The CDR3 spans 15 residues. Trimming took off 5 bases at V and 4 bases at J, with 17 bases between the two ends. Together with reference TRBV7-9 and TRBJ1-2, the CDR3 gives the full variable domain: DTGVSQNPRHKITKRGQNVTFRCDPISEHNRLYWYRQTLGQGPEFLTYFQNEAQLEKSRLLSDRFSAERPKGSFSTLEIQRTEQGDSAMYLCASSPLRTVSYGYTFGSGTRLTVV.

This chain uses TRBV19 with TRBJ2-3; possibly TRBD1 or TRBD2 for D (5 bases each). Germline CDR1 is LNHDA and CDR2 is SQIVND (reference sequence). V was shortened by 10 bases and J by 5 bases, with 22 bases between the two germline ends. The CDR3 loop spans 15 amino acids. In DNA form, the CDR3 reads TGTGCCACCAACGGGGCCTACCCTCGTGGAGATACGCAGTATTTT. This translates into CATNGAYPRGDTQYF.

This clonotype was seen at least ten times. This rearrangement joins TRBV7-8 to TRBJ2-7; TRBD2 matches 7 bases. Trimming at V came to 1 base and at J to 3 bases, leaving 6 bases not matched to a gene. Germline CDR1 and CDR2: SGHVS and FQNEAQ. CDR3 length: 15 amino acids. The CDR3 coding sequence is TGTGCCAGCAGCTTAGAAAGCAGGGAGGGCTACGAGCAGTACTTC. This sequence encodes CASSLESREGYEQYF.

At least ten counts were recorded for this clonotype. This sequence joins TRBV5-4 and TRBJ2-7; the match to TRBD1 covers 7 bases. The CDR3 spans 16 residues. The germline gives CDR1 SGHNT, CDR2 YYREEE (reference sequence). V was pared by 4 bases and J by 0 bases, with 10 bases of the junction left unmatched. The CDR3 protein is CASSKRQGPSSYEQYF. Here the CDR3 DNA reads TGTGCCAGCAGCAAAAGACAGGGACCTAGCTCCTACGAGCAGTACTTC.

The table lists this clonotype with many counts. The chain recombines TRBV20-1 with TRBJ2-7, with 12 nucleotides matching TRBD2. Germline V gives CDR1 DFQATT, CDR2 SNEGSKA (reference sequence). V dropped 4 bases and J dropped 4; count of bases not matched to a gene: 2. CDR3 length equals 13 residues. CDR3 protein: CSAKTSGRYEQYF. The CDR3 nucleotides are TGCAGTGCTAAGACTAGCGGGAGATACGAGCAGTACTTC.

This clonotype was recorded a few times. The chain links TRBV5-3 to TRBJ2-2; weak D call: TRBD2 (6 bases). TRBV5-3 is an ORF, with its function uncertain. The germline V and J ends were trimmed by 5 bases and 0 bases, with 11 bases remaining between them. The CDR3 has 15 amino acids. The CDR3, as DNA: TGTGCCAGAAGGAGGAGGGAATCGAACACCGGGGAGCTGTTTTTT. It codes for CARRRRESNTGELFF.

This clonotype has a count of ten or more. This chain joins TRBV10-3 and TRBJ1-1; unclear D gene. Looked up from germline, CDR1 is ENHRY and CDR2 is SYGVKD. The V and J ends lost 4 bases and 5 bases respectively, with 11 bases between them. The CDR3 consists of 13 residues. The CDR3 protein is CAISVPEGTEAFF. Here the CDR3 DNA reads TGTGCCATCAGTGTTCCAGAAGGTACTGAAGCTTTCTTT.

This clonotype was seen repeatedly, ten times or more. DNA for the CDR3: TGTGCCAGCAGCCTACAGGGGGCGGTGTTCCCTGAGCAGTTCTTC. Its protein is CASSLQGAVFPEQFF. This chain uses TRBV7-2 with TRBJ2-1; 9 nucleotides align to TRBD1. Germline assignment: CDR1 SGHTA and CDR2 FQGNSA. The junction had 11 bases not matched to a gene; V was cut back by 5 bases and J by 9 bases. This CDR3 has 15 residues.

This clonotype was seen at least ten times. The chain combines TRBV7-2 with TRBJ2-5, with D possibly called TRBD1 or TRBD2 (6 bases each). Germline CDR1 is SGHTA and CDR2 is FQGNSA. CDR3 size: 16 residues. Trimming took off 1 base at V and 1 base at J, with 13 bases between the two ends. The CDR3 DNA follows: TGTGCCAGCAGCTTAGATCTGGGGGGCTTCCAAGAGACCCAGTACTTC. Translation gives CASSLDLGGFQETQYF. Full variable domain (outside the CDR3, taken from reference TRBV7-2 and TRBJ2-5): GAGVSQSPSNKVTEKGKDVELRCDPISGHTALYWYRQSLGQGLEFLIYFQGNSAPDKSGLPSDRFSAERTGGSVSTLTIQRTQQEDSAVYLCASSLDLGGFQETQYFGPGTRLLVL.

This clonotype was seen a few times. For the CDR3, the DNA is TGTGCCAGCAGCTTGGGCGCGTTAAAGGAGGGGACCCAGTACTTC. The encoded protein is CASSLGALKEGTQYF. This chain uses TRBV11-2 with TRBJ2-5, with D perhaps matching TRBD2 (6 bases). This CDR3 region has 15 residues. Trimming cost V 3 bases and J 7 bases, with 18 bases left between them. In germline, CDR1 is SGHAT, CDR2 FQNNGV. Based on the CDR3 plus reference TRBV11-2 and TRBJ2-5, the full variable domain is EAGVAQSPRYKIIEKRQSVAFWCNPISGHATLYWYQQILGQGPKLLIQFQNNGVVDDSQLPKDRFSAERLKGVDSTLKIQPAKLEDSAVYLCASSLGALKEGTQYFGPGTRLLVL.

This clonotype was picked up many times. The chain links TRBV2 to TRBJ2-3; 7 bases match TRBD1. Unmatched junction bases numbered 11, after V lost 4 bases and J lost 4 bases. The CDR3 sequence is 16 residues long. Germline CDR1 and CDR2: SNHLY and FYNNEI. CDR3 loop: CASSVRDSLKADTQYF. The CDR3 region has the DNA TGTGCCAGCAGTGTCCGGGACAGTCTTAAGGCAGATACGCAGTATTTT.

The V gene is TRBV7-3, the J gene TRBJ1-3; D perhaps matches TRBD1 (5 bases). The CDR3 extends over 13 amino acids. Trimming took 6 bases from V and 2 from J, leaving 8 bases between them. The germline CDR1 and CDR2 sequences are SGHTA and FQGTGA. In DNA form, the CDR3 reads TGTGCCAGCAGTTCAGGGCCTGGAAACACCATATATTTT. It codes for CASSSGPGNTIYF.

There are many counts of this clonotype. The gene calls are TRBV7-9 and TRBJ1-2; D unresolved. The CDR3 has 13 amino acids. Trimming pared 2 bases from V and 8 bases from J, leaving 12 bases between. CDR1 SEHNR and CDR2 FQNEAQ come from the germline V gene (reference sequence). CDR3 sequence reads: CASSLRDSFGYTF. CDR3 DNA: TGTGCCAGCAGCTTAAGGGATTCGTTCGGCTACACCTTC.

This clonotype was recorded at least ten times. The rearrangement links TRBV7-2 to TRBJ2-5, with no clear D. V gave up 5 bases and J gave up 2 bases, with 21 bases separating them. The germline gives CDR1 SGHTA, CDR2 FQGNSA. This CDR3 has 17 residues. The CDR3 DNA reads TGTGCCAGCAGCCTCACCCCGACGAGTAGACCTCAAGAGACCCAGTACTTC. Amino acids: CASSLTPTSRPQETQYF. The full variable domain, in which reference TRBV7-2 and TRBJ2-5 provide the parts outside the CDR3, is GAGVSQSPSNKVTEKGKDVELRCDPISGHTALYWYRQSLGQGLEFLIYFQGNSAPDKSGLPSDRFSAERTGGSVSTLTIQRTQQEDSAVYLCASSLTPTSRPQETQYFGPGTRLLVL.

The chain uses TRBV10-3 and TRBJ2-5, with D maybe TRBD2 (5 bases). The CDR3 length is 13 residues. Germline V gene sequence: CDR1 ENHRY, CDR2 SYGVKD. The V end lost 6 bases, the J end lost 1 base, and 9 bases lay between the germline ends. CDR3 in DNA: TGTGCCATCAGCGCCGGGATCCAAGAGACCCAGTACTTC. As protein: CAISAGIQETQYF.

This clonotype was seen many times. J is TRBJ2-3 and V is TRBV7-9; no reliable D call. The V gene lost 3 bases and the J gene lost 3 bases, with 4 bases spanning the gap. CDR1 is SEHNR, CDR2 FQNEAQ, per germline (reference sequence). There are 12 residues in the CDR3. CDR3 loop: CASSLRTDTQYF. CDR3 DNA: TGTGCCAGCAGCTTGAGAACAGATACGCAGTATTTT.

There are many counts of this clonotype. The genes are TRBV7-2 and TRBJ1-6, with TRBD1 matching over 9 bases. CDR1 SGHTA and CDR2 FQGNSA come from the germline V gene. Trimming at V came to 4 bases and at J to 9 bases, leaving 7 bases not matched to a gene. This CDR3 is 15 amino acids long. The CDR3 DNA is TGTGCCAGCAGCTCCTGGACAGGGGAAGTTTCACCCCTCCACTTT. This encodes CASSSWTGEVSPLHF.